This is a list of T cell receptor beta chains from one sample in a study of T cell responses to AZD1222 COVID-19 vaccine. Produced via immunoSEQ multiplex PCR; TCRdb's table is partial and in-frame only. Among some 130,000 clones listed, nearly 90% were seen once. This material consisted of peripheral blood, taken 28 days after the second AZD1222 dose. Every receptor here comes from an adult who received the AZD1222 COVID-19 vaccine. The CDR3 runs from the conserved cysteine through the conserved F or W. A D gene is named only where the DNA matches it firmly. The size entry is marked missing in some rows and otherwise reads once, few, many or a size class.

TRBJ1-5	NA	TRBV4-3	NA	CASSQDPVDSDLNQPQHF	TGCGCCAGCAGCCAAGATCCCGTCGACTCCGATCTCAATCAGCCCCAGCATTTT
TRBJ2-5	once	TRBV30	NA	CACSRASETQYF	TGTGCCTGTAGCAGGGCTAGTGAGACCCAGTACTTC
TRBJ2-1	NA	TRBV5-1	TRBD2	CASSSPGLAGKEQFF	TGCGCCAGCAGCTCCCCCGGACTAGCGGGGAAGGAGCAGTTCTTC
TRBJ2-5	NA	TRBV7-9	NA	CANASETQYF	TGTGCCAACGCTTCGGAGACCCAGTACTTC
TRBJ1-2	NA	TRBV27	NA	CASSTLRGTHYGYTF	TGTGCCAGCTCGACCCTACGAGGAACCCACTATGGCTACACCTTC
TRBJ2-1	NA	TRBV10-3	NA	CAIMGSGAYNEQFF	TGTGCCATCATGGGTAGCGGAGCATACAATGAGCAGTTCTTC
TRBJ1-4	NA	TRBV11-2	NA	CASSLGPGFTNEKLFF	TGTGCCAGCAGCTTAGGGCCGGGCTTCACTAATGAAAAACTGTTTTTT
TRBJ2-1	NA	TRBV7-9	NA	CASREAGGYNEQFF	TGTGCCAGCAGGGAGGCGGGTGGGTACAATGAGCAGTTCTTC
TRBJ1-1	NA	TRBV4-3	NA	CASSLWGREAEAFF	TGCGCCAGCAGCCTCTGGGGCAGGGAGGCTGAAGCTTTCTTT
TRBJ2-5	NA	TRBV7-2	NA	CASSPPTETQYF	TGTGCCAGCAGCCCTCCGACGGAGACCCAGTACTTC
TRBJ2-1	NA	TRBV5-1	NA	CASSFRTGPGSGNNEQFF	TGCGCCAGCAGCTTTAGGACGGGGCCGGGGTCCGGAAACAATGAGCAGTTCTTC
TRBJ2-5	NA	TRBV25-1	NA	CASSSTSTLETQYF	TGTGCCAGCAGTTCGACTAGTACACTCGAGACCCAGTACTTC
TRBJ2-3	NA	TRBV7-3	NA	CASSLNPGLDTQYF	TGTGCCAGCAGCTTAAATCCGGGGTTAGATACGCAGTATTTT
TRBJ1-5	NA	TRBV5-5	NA	CASSRTGQLNQPQHF	TGTGCCAGCAGCCGTACCGGACAGTTGAATCAGCCCCAGCATTTT
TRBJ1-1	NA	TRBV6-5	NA	CASNRQGPVISEAFF	TGTGCCAGCAATAGGCAGGGACCGGTGATATCTGAAGCTTTCTTT
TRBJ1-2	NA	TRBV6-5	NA	CASSPGGRTNYGYTF	TGTGCCAGCAGTCCCGGAGGACGTACTAACTATGGCTACACCTTC
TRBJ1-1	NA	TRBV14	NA	CASSQDRYQNTEAFF	TGTGCCAGCAGCCAAGATCGGTACCAGAACACTGAAGCTTTCTTT
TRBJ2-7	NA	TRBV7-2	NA	CASSLVDEQYF	TGTGCCAGCAGCTTAGTAGACGAGCAGTACTTC
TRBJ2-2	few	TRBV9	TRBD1	CASSAGPGQGFTGELFF	TGTGCCAGCAGCGCCGGACCGGGACAGGGATTCACCGGGGAGCTGTTTTTT
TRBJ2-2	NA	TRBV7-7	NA	CASSLAAGHNTGELFF	TGTGCTAGCAGCTTAGCTGCGGGACACAACACCGGGGAGCTGTTTTTT
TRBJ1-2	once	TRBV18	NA	CASSPRDSPGYTF	TGTGCCAGCTCACCACGGGACTCTCCTGGCTACACCTTC
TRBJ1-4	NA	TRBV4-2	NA	CASSPAEGREGEKLFF	TGTGCCAGCAGCCCCGCCGAGGGCAGGGAAGGCGAAAAACTGTTTTTT
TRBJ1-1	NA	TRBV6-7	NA	CASSYSRQGGDTEAFF	TGTGCCAGCAGTTACTCACGTCAGGGTGGGGACACTGAAGCTTTCTTT
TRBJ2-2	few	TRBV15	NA	CATSSSWGTGELFF	TGTGCCACCAGCTCCAGCTGGGGAACCGGGGAGCTGTTTTTT
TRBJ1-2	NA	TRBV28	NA	CASSFGSDGYTF	TGTGCCAGCAGTTTCGGGTCGGACGGCTACACCTTC
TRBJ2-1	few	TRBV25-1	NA	CASSEQGFEQFF	TGTGCCAGCAGTGAACAGGGGTTCGAGCAGTTCTTC
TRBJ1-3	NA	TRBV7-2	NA	CASSLRDSPGNTIYF	TGTGCCAGCAGCTTAAGAGACAGCCCTGGAAACACCATATATTTT
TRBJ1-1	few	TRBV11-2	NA	CASSPRDRGTTEAFF	TGTGCCAGCAGCCCCAGGGATCGGGGAACCACTGAAGCTTTCTTT
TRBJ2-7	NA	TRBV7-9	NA	CASGEVGSYEQYF	TGTGCCAGCGGCGAGGTAGGCTCCTACGAGCAGTACTTC
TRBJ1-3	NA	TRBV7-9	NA	CASSRPDSSGNTIYF	TGTGCCAGCAGCCGACCCGACAGCTCTGGAAACACCATATATTTT
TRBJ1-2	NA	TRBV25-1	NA	CASSAAVAFRHYGYTF	TGTGCCAGCAGTGCGGCAGTAGCGTTTCGGCACTATGGCTACACCTTC
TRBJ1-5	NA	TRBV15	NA	CATSRERQPQHF	TGTGCCACCAGCAGAGAACGGCAGCCCCAGCATTTT
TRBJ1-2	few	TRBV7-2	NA	CASSLARGPGGYTF	TGTGCCAGCAGCTTAGCGCGGGGCCCGGGTGGCTACACCTTC
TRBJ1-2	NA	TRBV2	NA	CASQDDRSYGYTF	TGTGCCAGCCAGGATGACAGGTCCTATGGCTACACCTTC
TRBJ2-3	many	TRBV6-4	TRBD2	CASSAIGGAPDTQYF	TGTGCCAGCAGTGCGATCGGGGGGGCCCCAGATACGCAGTATTTT
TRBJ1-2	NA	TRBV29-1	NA	CSVEGPQFGYTF	TGCAGCGTTGAAGGCCCCCAATTTGGCTACACCTTC
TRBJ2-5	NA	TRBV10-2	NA	CASSEPKQGQETQYF	TGCGCCAGCAGCGAACCAAAACAGGGCCAAGAGACCCAGTACTTC
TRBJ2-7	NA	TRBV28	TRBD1	CASSQQGFEQYF	TGTGCCAGCAGTCAACAGGGGTTCGAGCAGTACTTC